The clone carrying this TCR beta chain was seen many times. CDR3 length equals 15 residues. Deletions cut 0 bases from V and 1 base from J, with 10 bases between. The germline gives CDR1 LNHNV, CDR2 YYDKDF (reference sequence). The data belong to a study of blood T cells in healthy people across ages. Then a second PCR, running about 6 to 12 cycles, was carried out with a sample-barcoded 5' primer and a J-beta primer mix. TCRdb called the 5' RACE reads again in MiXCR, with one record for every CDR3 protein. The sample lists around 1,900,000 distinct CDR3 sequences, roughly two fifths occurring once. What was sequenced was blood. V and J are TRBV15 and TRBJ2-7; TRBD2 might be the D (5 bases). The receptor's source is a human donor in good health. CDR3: CATSRERGSSYEQYF. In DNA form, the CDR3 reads TGTGCCACCAGCAGAGAGAGAGGGAGTTCCTACGAGCAGTACTTC.